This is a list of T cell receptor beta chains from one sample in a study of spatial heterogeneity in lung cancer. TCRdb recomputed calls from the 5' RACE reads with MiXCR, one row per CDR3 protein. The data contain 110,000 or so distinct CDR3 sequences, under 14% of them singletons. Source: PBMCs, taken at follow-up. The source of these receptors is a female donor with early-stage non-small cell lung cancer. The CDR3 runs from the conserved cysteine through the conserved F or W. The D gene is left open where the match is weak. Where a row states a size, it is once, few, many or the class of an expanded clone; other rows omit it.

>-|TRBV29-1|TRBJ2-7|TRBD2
TGCAGCGTTACAACCAGCGGGAGTAAAGACGAGCAGTACTTC
CSVTTSGSKDEQYF
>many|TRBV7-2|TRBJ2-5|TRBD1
TGTGCCAGCAGCTTCCAACAGGGGTACCAAGAGACCCAGTACTTC
CASSFQQGYQETQYF
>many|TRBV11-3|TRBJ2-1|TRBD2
TGTGCCAGCAGCTTAGATGGGGCTAGCGGGAGGGCCGTGGGCAATGAGCAGTTCTTC
CASSLDGASGRAVGNEQFF
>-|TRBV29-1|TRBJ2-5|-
TGCAGCGTTGAAGATGGGTGGTACCAAGAGACCCAGTACTTC
CSVEDGWYQETQYF
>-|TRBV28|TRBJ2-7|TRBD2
TGTGCCAGCAGTTCACCACCCGGGACTAGCGGCTACGAGCAGTACTTC
CASSSPPGTSGYEQYF
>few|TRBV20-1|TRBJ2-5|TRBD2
TGCAGTGCTCCTTGGACTAGCGGACAAGAGACCCAGTACTTC
CSAPWTSGQETQYF
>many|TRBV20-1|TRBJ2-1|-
TGCAGTGCTAACCCCCCCGGGGCTTCCTACAATGAGCAGTTCTTC
CSANPPGASYNEQFF
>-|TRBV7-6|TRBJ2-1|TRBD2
TGTGCCAGCAGCTTATGGCGGGAGGGCCGCGATGAGCAGTTCTTC
CASSLWREGRDEQFF
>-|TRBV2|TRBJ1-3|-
TGTGCCAGCAGTGATGCGGGGATCCGAAGCTCTGGAAACACCATATATTTT
CASSDAGIRSSGNTIYF
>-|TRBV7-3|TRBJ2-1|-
TGTGCCAGCAGCGGACGGAGTACCGGATACAATGAGCAGTTCTTC
CASSGRSTGYNEQFF
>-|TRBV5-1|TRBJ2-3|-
TGCGCCAGCAGCTCCGGGAGCCTCACAGATACGCAGTATTTT
CASSSGSLTDTQYF
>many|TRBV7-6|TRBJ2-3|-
TGTGCCAGCAGTTTCCTACGGACGGACGGTGGGCAGTATTTT
CASSFLRTDGGQYF
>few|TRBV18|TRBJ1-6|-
TGTGCCAGCTCACCAAACACGAATTCACCCCTCCACTTT
CASSPNTNSPLHF
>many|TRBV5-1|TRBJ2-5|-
TGCGCCAGCAGCACCTTAGGACACGTCCAAGAGACCCAGTACTTC
CASSTLGHVQETQYF
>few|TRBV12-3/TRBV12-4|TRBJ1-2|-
TGTGCCAGCTCCAAGCACAGCCAGGCTAACTATGGCTACACCTTC
CASSKHSQANYGYTF
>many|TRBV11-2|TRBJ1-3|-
TGTGCCAGCAGCTTAGCCAGTTCTGGAAACACCATATATTTT
CASSLASSGNTIYF
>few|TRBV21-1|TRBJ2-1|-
TGTGCCAGCAGCAAAGCAAGGACTAGCGGGAGTTACAATGAGCAGTTCTTC
CASSKARTSGSYNEQFF
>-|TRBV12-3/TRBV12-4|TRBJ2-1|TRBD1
TGTGCCACCAATATTTATCCGGGACAGGGGAACAATGAGCAGTTCTTC
CATNIYPGQGNNEQFF
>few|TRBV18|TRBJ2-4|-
TGTGCCAGCTCACCACCTGGGACCTCCAAAAACATTCAGTACTTC
CASSPPGTSKNIQYF
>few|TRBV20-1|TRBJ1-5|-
TGCAGTGCTAGCGAAAACAATCAGCCCCAGCATTTT
CSASENNQPQHF
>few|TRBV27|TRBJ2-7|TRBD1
TGTGCCAGCAGTTTATCGGGGACAGCGCCGATCGAGCAGTACTTC
CASSLSGTAPIEQYF
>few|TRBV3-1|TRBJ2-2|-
TGTGCCAGCAGCCTTCCTTCTAGTTCTCCCGGGGAGCTGTTTTTT
CASSLPSSSPGELFF
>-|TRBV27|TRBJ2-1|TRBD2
TGTGCCAGCAGTATAACTAGCGGCACCTACAATGAGCAGTTCTTC
CASSITSGTYNEQFF
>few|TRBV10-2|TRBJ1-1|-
TGCGCCAGCAGTATAGGACAGACGAACACTGAAGCTTTCTTT
CASSIGQTNTEAFF
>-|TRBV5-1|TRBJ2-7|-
TGCGCCAGCAGCTTGGACGACCTTTACGAGCAGTACTTC
CASSLDDLYEQYF
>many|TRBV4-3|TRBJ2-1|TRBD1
TGCGCCAGCAGCCAAGATATCCGACAGGGTCTTTGGAATGAGCAGTTCTTC
CASSQDIRQGLWNEQFF
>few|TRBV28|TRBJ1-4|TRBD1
TGTGCCAGCAGTTTGGGACAGGGGGCGCAGGGTGAAAAACTGTTTTTT
CASSLGQGAQGEKLFF
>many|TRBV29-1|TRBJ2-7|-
TGCAGCGCCATACCGGGAGTCACCTACGAGCAGTACTTC
CSAIPGVTYEQYF
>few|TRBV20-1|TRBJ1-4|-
TGCAGTGCTGTCCGGGGGCTTGGGGAAAAACTGTTTTTT
CSAVRGLGEKLFF
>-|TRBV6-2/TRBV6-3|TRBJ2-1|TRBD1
TGTGCCAGCAGTTACACCACCGGGACAGGGGTGTATGAGCAGTTCTTC
CASSYTTGTGVYEQFF
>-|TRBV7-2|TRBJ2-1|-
TGTGCCAGCAGCCCCTCGGCCCAGGGTCGTGAGCAGTTCTTC
CASSPSAQGREQFF
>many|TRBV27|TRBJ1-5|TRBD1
TGTGCCAGCAGTCGGAGACAGGGAGGCAATCAGCCCCAGCATTTT
CASSRRQGGNQPQHF
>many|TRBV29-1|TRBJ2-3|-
TGCAGCGCCGCCAACGTCGGCACAGATACGCAGTATTTT
CSAANVGTDTQYF
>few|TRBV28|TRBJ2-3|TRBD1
TGTGCCAGCAGTTTCCCCAGACAGGGGCCCCAGACAGATACGCAGTATTTT
CASSFPRQGPQTDTQYF
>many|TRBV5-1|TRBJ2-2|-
TGCGCCAGCAGCTTCGTAAGAACTTACAGGGAGACGGCCGGGGAGCTGTTTTTT
CASSFVRTYRETAGELFF
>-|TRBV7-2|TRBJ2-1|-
TGTGCCAGCAGCCCGGACTACAATGAGCAGTTCTTC
CASSPDYNEQFF
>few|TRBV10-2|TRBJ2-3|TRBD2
TGCGCCAGCAGACCGGGACTAGTAGCAGATACGCAGTATTTT
CASRPGLVADTQYF
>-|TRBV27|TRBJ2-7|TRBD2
TGTGCCAGCAGGAAGGTGGGACTAGCGGGAGGAACCTACGAGCAGTACTTC
CASRKVGLAGGTYEQYF
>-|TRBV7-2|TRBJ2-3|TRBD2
TGTGCCAGCAGCTTGATAGCGGGACGCACAGATACGCAGTATTTT
CASSLIAGRTDTQYF
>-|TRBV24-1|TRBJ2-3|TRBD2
TGTACCACCAGTGACTTAGCGGGAGTGTCAGATACGCAGTATTTT
CTTSDLAGVSDTQYF
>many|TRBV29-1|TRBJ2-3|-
TGCAGCGGCCTACTAGCAGATACGCAGTATTTT
CSGLLADTQYF
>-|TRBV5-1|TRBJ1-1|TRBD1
TGCGCCAGCAGCTTTACAGGGGAGAACACTGAAGCTTTCTTT
CASSFTGENTEAFF
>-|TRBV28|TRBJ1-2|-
TGTGCCAGCAGCACCCACGATTACATTCGGGATGGCTACACCTTC
CASSTHDYIRDGYTF
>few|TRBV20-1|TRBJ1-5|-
TGCAGTGCTCCCTCCCTGGGGACTAAAACGCGTAGCAATCAGCCCCAGCATTTT
CSAPSLGTKTRSNQPQHF
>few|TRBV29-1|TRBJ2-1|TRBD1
TGCAGCGCTACCGGGACAGGGAGCTACAATGAGCAGTTCTTC
CSATGTGSYNEQFF
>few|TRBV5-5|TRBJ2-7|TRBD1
TGTGCCAGCAGACCAGGGGGTTTTTCCTACGAGCAGTACTTC
CASRPGGFSYEQYF
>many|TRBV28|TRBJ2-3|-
TGTGCCAGCAGCGGTAGCACAGATACGCAGTATTTT
CASSGSTDTQYF
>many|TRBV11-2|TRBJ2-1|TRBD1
TGTGCCAGCAGCTTGATGGGAACCGGGACAGGGAGTTACAATGAGCAGTTCTTC
CASSLMGTGTGSYNEQFF
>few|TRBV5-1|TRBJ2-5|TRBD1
TGCGCCAGCAGCTTGGTACAGGGGCCAGAGACCCAGTACTTC
CASSLVQGPETQYF
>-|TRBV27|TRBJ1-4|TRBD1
TGTGCCAGCAGTTTAGACCGGGACAGCGTACTGTTTTTT
CASSLDRDSVLFF
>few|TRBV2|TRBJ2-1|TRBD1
TGTGCCAGCAGGGGACAGGGCATAACCTACAATGAGCAGTTCTTC
CASRGQGITYNEQFF
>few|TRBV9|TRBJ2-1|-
TGTGCCAGCACCGAGGGGTCCAGCCTCCTCAATGAGCAGTTCTTC
CASTEGSSLLNEQFF
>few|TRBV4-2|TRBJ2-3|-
TGTGCCAGCAGCCAAGGCGACAGGAGCACAGATACGCAGTATTTT
CASSQGDRSTDTQYF
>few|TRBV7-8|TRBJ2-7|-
TGTGCCAGCAGCTTAGGAATACAGGGTTCCTACGAGCAGTACTTC
CASSLGIQGSYEQYF
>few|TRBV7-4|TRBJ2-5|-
TGTGCCAGCAGCCCAGTTGGTGGGGTCTGGGGAGAGACCCAGTACTTC
CASSPVGGVWGETQYF